The 2 T cell receptor beta chains presented below share a single source sample, sequenced in a study of CD8 T cells in ankylosing spondylitis. TCRdb reanalysed the 5' RACE reads using MiXCR and keeps one entry per CDR3 protein. The sample carries roughly 170,000 distinct CDR3 sequences, 9.8% recorded once. Sequencing was performed on blood, either unsorted or a sorted T cell fraction (not recorded which). These receptors originate from a female donor with ankylosing spondylitis or in good health (not recorded which).

This clonotype was observed a handful of times. The genes are TRBV4-2 and TRBJ2-1; D call uncertain. Germline V lookup: CDR1 LGHNA, CDR2 YNFKEQ. Trimming left V 0 bases short and J 8 bases short, with 2 bases between. The CDR3 length is 11 residues. CDR3 sequence: CASSQDDEQFF. As DNA, the CDR3 is TGTGCCAGCAGCCAAGATGATGAGCAGTTCTTC.

In its sample, this clonotype was seen a few times. This chain connects TRBV7-9 to TRBJ2-7; perhaps TRBD1 as D (6 bases). CDR3 length: 17 amino acids. Germline-derived CDR1 and CDR2 are SEHNR and FQNEAQ (reference sequence). The V end was cut by 5 bases, the J end by 0 bases, with 20 bases between. Here the CDR3 DNA reads TGTGCCAGCAGCCCGCAATTGTCAGGGGAGCTCTCCTACGAGCAGTACTTC. Protein product: CASSPQLSGELSYEQYF.